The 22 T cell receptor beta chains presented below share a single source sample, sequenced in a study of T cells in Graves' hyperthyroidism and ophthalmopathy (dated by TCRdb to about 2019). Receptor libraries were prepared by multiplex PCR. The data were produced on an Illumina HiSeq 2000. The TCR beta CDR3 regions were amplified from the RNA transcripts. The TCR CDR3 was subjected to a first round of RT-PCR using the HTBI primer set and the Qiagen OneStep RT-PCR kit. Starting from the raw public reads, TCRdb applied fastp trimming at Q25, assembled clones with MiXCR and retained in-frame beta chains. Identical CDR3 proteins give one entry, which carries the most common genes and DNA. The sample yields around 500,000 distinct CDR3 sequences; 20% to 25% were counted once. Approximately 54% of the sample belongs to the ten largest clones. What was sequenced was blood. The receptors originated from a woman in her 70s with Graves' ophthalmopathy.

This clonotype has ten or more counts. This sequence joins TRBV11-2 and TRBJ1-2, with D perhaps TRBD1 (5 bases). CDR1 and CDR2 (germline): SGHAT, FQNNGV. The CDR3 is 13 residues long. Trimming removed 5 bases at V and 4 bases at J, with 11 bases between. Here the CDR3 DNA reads TGTGCCAGCAGCCCAGACAGCCTCTATGGCTACACCTTC. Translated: CASSPDSLYGYTF. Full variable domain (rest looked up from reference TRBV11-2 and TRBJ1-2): EAGVAQSPRYKIIEKRQSVAFWCNPISGHATLYWYQQILGQGPKLLIQFQNNGVVDDSQLPKDRFSAERLKGVDSTLKIQPAKLEDSAVYLCASSPDSLYGYTFGSGTRLTVV.

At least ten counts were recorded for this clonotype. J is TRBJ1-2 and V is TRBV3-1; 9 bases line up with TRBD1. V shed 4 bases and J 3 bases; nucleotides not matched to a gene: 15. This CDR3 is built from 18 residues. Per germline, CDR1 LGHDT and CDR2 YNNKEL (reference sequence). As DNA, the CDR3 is TGTGCCAGCAGCCCGGGTACCGGGACAGGGTTTTTCGACTATGGCTACACCTTC. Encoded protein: CASSPGTGTGFFDYGYTF.

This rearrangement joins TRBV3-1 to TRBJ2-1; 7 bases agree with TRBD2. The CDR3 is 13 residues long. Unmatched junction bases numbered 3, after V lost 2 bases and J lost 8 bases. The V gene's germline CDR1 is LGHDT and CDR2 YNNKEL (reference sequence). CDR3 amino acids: CASSQLAAHEQFF. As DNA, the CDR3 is TGTGCCAGCAGCCAACTAGCGGCCCATGAGCAGTTCTTC.

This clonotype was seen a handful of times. CDR3 in DNA: TGTGCCAGCAGCTCCACCGTTGGGGGCGGGGTGAGCGACGAGCAGTACTTC. It encodes CASSSTVGGGVSDEQYF. The chain couples TRBV7-9 to TRBJ2-7; D is tentatively TRBD1 or TRBD2 (6 bases each). The CDR3 runs to 17 residues. Trimming shortened V by 4 bases and J by 5 bases, and 24 bases separated the two germline ends. The germline V gene encodes CDR1 SEHNR and CDR2 FQNEAQ (reference sequence). The full variable domain, rest sourced from reference TRBV7-9 and TRBJ2-7, is DTGVSQNPRHKITKRGQNVTFRCDPISEHNRLYWYRQTLGQGPEFLTYFQNEAQLEKSRLLSDRFSAERPKGSFSTLEIQRTEQGDSAMYLCASSSTVGGGVSDEQYFGPGTRLTVT.

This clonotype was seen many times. The chain's CDR3 is CASTKSLGRTEAFF. The CDR3, as DNA: TGTGCCAGCACCAAGTCACTGGGCCGCACTGAAGCTTTCTTT. This chain connects TRBV6-1 to TRBJ1-1; D is unresolved. The CDR3 has 14 amino acids. V was shortened by 7 bases and J by 4 bases, with 16 bases between the two germline ends. From germline, CDR1 is MNHNS and CDR2 SASEGT.

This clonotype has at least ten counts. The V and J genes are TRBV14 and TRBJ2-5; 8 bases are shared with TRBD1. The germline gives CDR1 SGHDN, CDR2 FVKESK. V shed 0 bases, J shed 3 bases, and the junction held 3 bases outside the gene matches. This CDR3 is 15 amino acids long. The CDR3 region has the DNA TGTGCCAGCAGCCAAGATTGGGACAGGAAAGAGACCCAGTACTTC. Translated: CASSQDWDRKETQYF.

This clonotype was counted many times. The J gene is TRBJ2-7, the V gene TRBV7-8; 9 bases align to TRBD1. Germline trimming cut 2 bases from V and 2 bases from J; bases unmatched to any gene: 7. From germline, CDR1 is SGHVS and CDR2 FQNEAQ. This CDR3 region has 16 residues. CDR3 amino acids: CASSLRSGTGTYEQYF. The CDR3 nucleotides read TGTGCCAGCAGCTTAAGGTCCGGGACAGGGACCTACGAGCAGTACTTC.

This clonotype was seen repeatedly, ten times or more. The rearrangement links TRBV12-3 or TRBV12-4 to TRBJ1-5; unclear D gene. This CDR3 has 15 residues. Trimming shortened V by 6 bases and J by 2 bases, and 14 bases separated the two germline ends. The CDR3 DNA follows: TGTGCCAGCAGCCTCGGGTTAGGAGGCAATCAGCCCCAGCATTTT. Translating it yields CASSLGLGGNQPQHF.

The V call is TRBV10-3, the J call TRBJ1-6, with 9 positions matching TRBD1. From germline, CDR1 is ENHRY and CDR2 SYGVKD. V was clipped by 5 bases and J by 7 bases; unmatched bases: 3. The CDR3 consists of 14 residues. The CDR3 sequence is CAISPDRGNSPLHF. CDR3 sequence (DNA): TGTGCCATCAGTCCGGACAGGGGCAATTCACCCCTCCACTTT.

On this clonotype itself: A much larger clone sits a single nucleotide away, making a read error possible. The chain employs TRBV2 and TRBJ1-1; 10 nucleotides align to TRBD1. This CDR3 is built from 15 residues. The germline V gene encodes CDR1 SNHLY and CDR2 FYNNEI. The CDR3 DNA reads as TGTGCCAGCAGTGAGGGGGGACAGGGGAACATTGAAGCTTTCTTT. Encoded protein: CASSEGGQGNIEAFF.

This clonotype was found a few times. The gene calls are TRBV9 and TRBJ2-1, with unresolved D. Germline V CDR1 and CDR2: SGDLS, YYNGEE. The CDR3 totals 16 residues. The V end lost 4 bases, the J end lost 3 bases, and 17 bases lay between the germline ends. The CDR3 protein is CASSPNPTLGYNEQFF. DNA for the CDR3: TGTGCCAGCAGCCCCAATCCGACCCTAGGCTACAATGAGCAGTTCTTC.

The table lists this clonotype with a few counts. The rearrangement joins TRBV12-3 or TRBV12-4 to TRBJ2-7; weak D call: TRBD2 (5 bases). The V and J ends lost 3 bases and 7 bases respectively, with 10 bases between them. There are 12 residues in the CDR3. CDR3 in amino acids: CASSLGGWEQYF. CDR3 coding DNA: TGTGCCAGCAGTTTGGGCGGGTGGGAGCAGTACTTC.

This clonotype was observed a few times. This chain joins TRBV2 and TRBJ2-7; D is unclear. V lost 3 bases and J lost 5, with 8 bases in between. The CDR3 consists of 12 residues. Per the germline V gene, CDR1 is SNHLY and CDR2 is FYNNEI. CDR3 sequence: CASSDEDHEQYF. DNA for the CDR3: TGTGCCAGCAGTGACGAGGACCACGAGCAGTACTTC.

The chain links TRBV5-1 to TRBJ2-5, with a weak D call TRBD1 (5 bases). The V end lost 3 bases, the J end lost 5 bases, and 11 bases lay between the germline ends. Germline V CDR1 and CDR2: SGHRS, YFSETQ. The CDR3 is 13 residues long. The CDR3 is CASSSTGWETQYF. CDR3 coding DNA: TGCGCCAGCAGCTCCACAGGATGGGAGACCCAGTACTTC.

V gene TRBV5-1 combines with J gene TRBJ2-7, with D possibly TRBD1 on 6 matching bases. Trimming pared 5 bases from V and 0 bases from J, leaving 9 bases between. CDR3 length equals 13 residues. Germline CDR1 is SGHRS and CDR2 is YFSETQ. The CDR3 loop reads CASRSDSSYEQYF. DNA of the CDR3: TGCGCCAGCAGATCGGACAGCTCCTACGAGCAGTACTTC.

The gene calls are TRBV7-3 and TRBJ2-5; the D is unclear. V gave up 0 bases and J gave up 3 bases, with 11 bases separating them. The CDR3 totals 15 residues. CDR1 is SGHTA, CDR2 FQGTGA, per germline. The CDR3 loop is CASSLTVDSKETQYF. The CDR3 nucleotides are TGTGCCAGCAGCTTAACGGTCGACTCTAAAGAGACCCAGTACTTC.

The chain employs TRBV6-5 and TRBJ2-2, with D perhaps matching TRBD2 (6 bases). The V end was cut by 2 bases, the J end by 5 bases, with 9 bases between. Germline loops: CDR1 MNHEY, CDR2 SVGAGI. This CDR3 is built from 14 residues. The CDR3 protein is CASSYLATTGELFF. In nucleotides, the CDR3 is TGTGCCAGCAGTTACCTAGCGACAACCGGGGAGCTGTTTTTT.

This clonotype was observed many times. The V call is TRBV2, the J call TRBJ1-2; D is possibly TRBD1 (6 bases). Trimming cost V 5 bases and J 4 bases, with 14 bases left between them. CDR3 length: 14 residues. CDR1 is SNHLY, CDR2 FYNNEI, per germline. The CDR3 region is CASSYRESLYGYTF. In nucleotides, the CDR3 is TGTGCCAGCAGTTACAGGGAATCCCTCTATGGCTACACCTTC.

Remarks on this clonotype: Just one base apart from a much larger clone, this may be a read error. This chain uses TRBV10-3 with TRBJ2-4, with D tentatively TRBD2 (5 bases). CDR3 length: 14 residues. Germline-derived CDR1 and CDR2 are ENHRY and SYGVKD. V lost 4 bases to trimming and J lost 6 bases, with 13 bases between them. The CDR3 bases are TGTGCCATCAGTGCAATTGGACGGGGAAACATTCAGTACTTC. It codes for CAISAIGRGNIQYF.

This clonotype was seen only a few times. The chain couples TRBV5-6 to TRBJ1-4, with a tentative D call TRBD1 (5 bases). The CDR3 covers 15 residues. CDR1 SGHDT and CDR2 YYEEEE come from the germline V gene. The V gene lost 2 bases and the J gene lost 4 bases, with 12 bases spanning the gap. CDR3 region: CASSLTWGSNEKLFF. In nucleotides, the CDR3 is TGTGCCAGCAGCTTAACCTGGGGCAGTAATGAAAAACTGTTTTTT.

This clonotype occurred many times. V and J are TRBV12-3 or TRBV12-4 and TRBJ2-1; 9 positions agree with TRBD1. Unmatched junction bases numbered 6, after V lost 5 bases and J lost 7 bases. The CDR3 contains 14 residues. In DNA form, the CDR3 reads TGTGCCAGCAGTCCGTTGGACAGGGGTAATGAGCAGTTCTTC. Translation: CASSPLDRGNEQFF.

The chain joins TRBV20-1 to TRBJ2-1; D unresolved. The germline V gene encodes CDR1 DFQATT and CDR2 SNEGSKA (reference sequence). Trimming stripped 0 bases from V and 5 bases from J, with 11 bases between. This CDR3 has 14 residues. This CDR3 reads CSARDLGRNNEQFF. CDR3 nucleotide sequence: TGCAGTGCTAGAGATCTTGGGCGGAACAATGAGCAGTTCTTC.